Listed below are T cell receptor beta chains from one sample, sequenced in a study of T cell repertoires in cytomegalovirus infection. In TCRdb, the reads were re-called with MiXCR into one record per CDR3 protein. The sample holds around 300,000 distinct CDR3 sequences, 20% to 25% seen once. These receptors' antigens are unknown. Sequenced here: cultured PBMCs, sampled from culture after CMV antigen stimulation. The receptors stem from a human donor in good health (CMV status not recorded). Some clones in this sample may be carry-over from other donors' samples. Both conserved end residues are part of each CDR3. Fields, in order: D gene, V gene, J gene, clone size, CDR3 DNA, CDR3 protein. The D gene is left open where the match is weak. The size of a clone is reported for some rows only, either as once, few or many, or as a class for expanded clones.

-	TRBV28	TRBJ1-2	-	TGTGCCAGCAGTTCCTCGGGGGTTGGAGAGAGTGGCTACACCTTC	CASSSSGVGESGYTF
TRBD1	TRBV12-3/TRBV12-4	TRBJ2-5	many	TGTGCCAGCAGCAAAGACAGGGGATCAGAGACCCAGTACTTC	CASSKDRGSETQYF
-	TRBV4-3	TRBJ2-7	few	TGCGCCAGCTCAAAGGTGGCGGGAATATACTACGAGCAGTACTTC	CASSKVAGIYYEQYF
TRBD1	TRBV7-2	TRBJ1-5	many	TGTGCCAGCAGCTTGGACAGGGGCAATCAGCCCCAGCATTTT	CASSLDRGNQPQHF
TRBD2	TRBV11-1	TRBJ2-7	few	TGTGCCAGCAGCTTGGCTAGCGGGAGCGACGAGCAGTACTTC	CASSLASGSDEQYF
-	TRBV6-8	TRBJ1-5	few	TGTGCCAGCAGTTACGAGAACAGCAATCAGCCCCAGCATTTT	CASSYENSNQPQHF
TRBD1	TRBV7-8	TRBJ2-5	many	TGTGCCAGCAGCTTTGACAGGGGGAGCCGGGGAGAGACCCAGTACTTC	CASSFDRGSRGETQYF
-	TRBV7-6	TRBJ1-3	many	TGTGCCAGCAGCGCAACCCCGGGACAATCGTCCTCAAGCTCTGGAAACACCATATATTTT	CASSATPGQSSSSSGNTIYF
TRBD2	TRBV7-2	TRBJ2-1	many	TGTGCCAGCAGCTTAGACCCAGCGGGATATGAGCAGTTCTTC	CASSLDPAGYEQFF
-	TRBV7-3	TRBJ1-1	many	TGTGCCAGCAGCTCCGACCAGGGAGGTGAAGCTTTCTTT	CASSSDQGGEAFF
-	TRBV20-1	TRBJ1-2	-	TGCAGTGCTCCCGCTCGAGGTACGGGAACCGGCTTC	CSAPARGTGTGF
-	TRBV6-5	TRBJ2-3	many	TGTGCCAGCAGTTACTCGACTGTCCCTAGCACAGATACGCAGTATTTT	CASSYSTVPSTDTQYF
-	TRBV6-6	TRBJ2-1	few	TGTGCCAGCACCTCAGCCTCGACGGTTTACAATGAGCAGTTCTTC	CASTSASTVYNEQFF
TRBD2	TRBV6-6	TRBJ2-3	-	TGTGCCAGCGGGATTAGGAGCGGGATTTTCCCAGATACGCAGTATTTT	CASGIRSGIFPDTQYF
-	TRBV4-3	TRBJ2-7	-	TGCGCCAGCAGCCAATGGTCCAGCAGGAGCGAGCAGTACTTC	CASSQWSSRSEQYF
-	TRBV6-1	TRBJ2-7	few	TGTGCCATCATCCGGGACGGAACCTACGAGCAGTACTTC	CAIIRDGTYEQYF
-	TRBV5-1	TRBJ1-2	few	TGCGCCAGCAGCTTAGGAGGGGTGGACTATGGCTACACCTTC	CASSLGGVDYGYTF
-	TRBV5-1	TRBJ1-4	-	TGCACCAGCAGCTTGCAGTCCAGGGTGGGGGGTAATGAAAAACTGTTTTTT	CTSSLQSRVGGNEKLFF
TRBD1	TRBV4-3	TRBJ1-1	few	TGCGCCAGCAGCCGACGGGACAGGGGGAACACTGAAGCTTTCTTT	CASSRRDRGNTEAFF
TRBD1	TRBV28	TRBJ2-5	-	TGTGCCAGCAGTATTGGACAGGGGACCCAAGAGACCCAGTACTTC	CASSIGQGTQETQYF
-	TRBV12-3/TRBV12-4	TRBJ1-3	-	TGTGCCAGCAGTTCCGGGATGGGCCTGTTCTCTAGAAACACCATATATTTT	CASSSGMGLFSRNTIYF
-	TRBV9	TRBJ2-1	-	TGTGCCAGCGGAGATGGCGCCAATGAGCAGTTCTTC	CASGDGANEQFF
-	TRBV20-1	TRBJ1-5	-	TGCAGTGCTCAGGACATACCGGACCAGCCCCAGCATTTT	CSAQDIPDQPQHF
-	TRBV12-3/TRBV12-4	TRBJ1-5	many	TGTGCCAGCAGTGCAGGGAATCAGCCCCAGCATTTT	CASSAGNQPQHF
TRBD2	TRBV12-3/TRBV12-4	TRBJ2-5	many	TGTGCCAGCAGTTTAGGACGGGGGGGGACACAAGAGACCCAGTACTTC	CASSLGRGGTQETQYF
-	TRBV4-3	TRBJ1-5	-	TGCGCCAGCAGCCAAGAATGGGAGGGGACTCATCAGCCCCAGCATTTT	CASSQEWEGTHQPQHF
-	TRBV27	TRBJ2-7	many	TGTGCCAGCAGTCTAGGGCCCCTAATCTACGAGCAGTACTTC	CASSLGPLIYEQYF
TRBD2	TRBV29-1	TRBJ2-3	few	TGCAGCGTTGACGGGCGGGAGAGGAGCACAGATACGCAGTATTTT	CSVDGRERSTDTQYF
-	TRBV19	TRBJ1-1	few	TGTGCCAGTAGTATAGAACCGGGGAGGAACACTGAAGCTTTCTTT	CASSIEPGRNTEAFF
-	TRBV7-6	TRBJ2-1	many	TGTGCCAGCAGCTTCCGGGCGGGACCCCTCCATGAGCAGTTCTTC	CASSFRAGPLHEQFF
-	TRBV7-2	TRBJ2-7	many	TGTGCCAGCAGCTTAGCCCAGGGGACATCATACGAGCAGTACTTC	CASSLAQGTSYEQYF
-	TRBV28	TRBJ1-1	few	TGTGCCAGCAGTTTAATCGGGGGTAACACTGAAGCTTTCTTT	CASSLIGGNTEAFF
-	TRBV12-3/TRBV12-4	TRBJ1-6	-	TGTGCCAGCAGTGGGCAGGTTAATTCACCCCTCCACTTT	CASSGQVNSPLHF
-	TRBV15	TRBJ2-3	-	TGTGCCACTCGGACCAGGTCAGATACGCAGTATTTT	CATRTRSDTQYF
-	TRBV6-6	TRBJ2-1	few	TGTGCCAGCAGTTACGAGGGGGGGTACAATGAGCAGTTCTTC	CASSYEGGYNEQFF
TRBD2	TRBV7-2	TRBJ2-3	few	TGTGCCAGCAGCTTGAATTCAGCGGGGGTCACAGATACGCAGTATTTT	CASSLNSAGVTDTQYF
TRBD1	TRBV18	TRBJ1-5	once	TGTGCCAGCTCACCGAAGACAGGGAGGGCCCAGCATTTT	CASSPKTGRAQHF
-	TRBV6-1	TRBJ2-7	-	TGTGCCAGCAGTTTACCGCGGGCGGGGCGCCCCTACGAGCAGTACTTC	CASSLPRAGRPYEQYF
-	TRBV7-2	TRBJ2-7	many	TGTGCCAGCAGCTTCTATGCAGACTACGAGCAGTACTTC	CASSFYADYEQYF
TRBD2	TRBV10-2	TRBJ2-3	-	TGCGCCGGCAGTGAGGGGACTACCTCCGACTACACAGATACGCAGTATTTT	CAGSEGTTSDYTDTQYF
-	TRBV19	TRBJ2-1	few	TGTGCCAGTAGTATTCCCGCCGGGCCGTCCAATGAGCAGTTCTTC	CASSIPAGPSNEQFF
-	TRBV24-1	TRBJ1-1	-	TGTGCCACCAGTGATTCAGGGACATCAGCTTTCTTT	CATSDSGTSAFF